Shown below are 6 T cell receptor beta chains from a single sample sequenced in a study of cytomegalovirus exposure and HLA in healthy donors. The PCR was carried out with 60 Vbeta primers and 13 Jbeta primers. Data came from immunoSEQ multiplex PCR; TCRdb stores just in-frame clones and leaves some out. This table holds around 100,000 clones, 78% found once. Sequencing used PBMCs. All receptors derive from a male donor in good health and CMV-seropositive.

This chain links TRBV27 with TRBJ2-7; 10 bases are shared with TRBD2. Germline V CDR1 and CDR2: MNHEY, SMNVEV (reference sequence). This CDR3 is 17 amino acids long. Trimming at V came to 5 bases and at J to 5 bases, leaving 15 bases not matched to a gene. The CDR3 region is CASSIPSSGRRWHEQYF. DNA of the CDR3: TGTGCCAGCAGTATCCCTTCTAGCGGGAGACGATGGCACGAGCAGTACTTC.

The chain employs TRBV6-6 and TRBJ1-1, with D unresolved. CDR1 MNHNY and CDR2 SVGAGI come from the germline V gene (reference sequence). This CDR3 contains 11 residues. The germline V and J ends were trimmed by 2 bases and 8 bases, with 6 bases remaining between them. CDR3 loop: CASSYPEEAFF. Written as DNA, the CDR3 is TGTGCCAGCAGTTACCCGGAGGAAGCTTTCTTT.

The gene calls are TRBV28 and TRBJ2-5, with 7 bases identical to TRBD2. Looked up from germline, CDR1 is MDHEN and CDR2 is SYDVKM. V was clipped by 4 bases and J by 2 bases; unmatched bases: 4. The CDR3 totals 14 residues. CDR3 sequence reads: CASSSRTRQETQYF. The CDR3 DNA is TGTGCCAGCAGTTCTCGGACTAGACAAGAGACCCAGTACTTC. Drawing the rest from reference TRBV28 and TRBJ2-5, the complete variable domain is DVKVTQSSRYLVKRTGEKVFLECVQDMDHENMFWYRQDPGLGLRLIYFSYDVKMKEKGDIPEGYSVSREKKERFSLILESASTNQTSMYLCASSSRTRQETQYFGPGTRLLVL.

CDR3 bases: TGTGCCATCAGTGAGTCTTTGAGCGGCGAGGTAGTAAATAATGAGCAGTTCTTC. This encodes CAISESLSGEVVNNEQFF. The chain uses TRBV10-3 and TRBJ2-1, with D tentatively TRBD2 (5 bases). The V gene lost 0 bases and the J gene lost 7 bases, with 22 bases spanning the gap. The CDR3 contains 18 residues. The germline gives CDR1 ENHRY, CDR2 SYGVKD.

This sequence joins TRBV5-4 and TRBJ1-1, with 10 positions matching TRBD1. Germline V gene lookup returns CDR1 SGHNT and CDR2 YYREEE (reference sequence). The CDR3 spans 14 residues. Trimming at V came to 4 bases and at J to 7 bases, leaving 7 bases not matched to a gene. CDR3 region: CASSPGTGAREAFF. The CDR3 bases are TGTGCCAGCAGCCCGGGGACAGGGGCGCGTGAAGCTTTCTTT.

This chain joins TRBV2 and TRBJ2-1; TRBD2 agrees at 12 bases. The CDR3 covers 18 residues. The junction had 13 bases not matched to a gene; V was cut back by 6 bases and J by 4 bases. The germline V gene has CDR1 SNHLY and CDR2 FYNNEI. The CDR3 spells CASRPTGTLAGGYNEQFF. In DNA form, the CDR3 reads TGTGCCAGCAGACCTACAGGGACACTAGCGGGGGGATACAATGAGCAGTTCTTC.